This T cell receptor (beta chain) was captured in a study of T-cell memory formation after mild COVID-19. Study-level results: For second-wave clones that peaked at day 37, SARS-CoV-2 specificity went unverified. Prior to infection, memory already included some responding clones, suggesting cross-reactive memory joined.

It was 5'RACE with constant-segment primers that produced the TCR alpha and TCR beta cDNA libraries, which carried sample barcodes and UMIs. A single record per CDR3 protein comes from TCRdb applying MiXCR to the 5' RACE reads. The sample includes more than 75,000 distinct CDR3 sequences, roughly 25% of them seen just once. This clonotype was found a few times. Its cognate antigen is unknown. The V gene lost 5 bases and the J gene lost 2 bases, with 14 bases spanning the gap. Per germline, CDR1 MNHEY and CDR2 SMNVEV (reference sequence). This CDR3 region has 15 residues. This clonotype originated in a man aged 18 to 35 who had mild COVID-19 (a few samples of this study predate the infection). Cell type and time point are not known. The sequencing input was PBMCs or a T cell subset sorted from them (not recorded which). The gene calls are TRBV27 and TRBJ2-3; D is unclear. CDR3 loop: CASSPWVGSTDTQYF. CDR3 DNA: TGTGCCAGCAGTCCCTGGGTGGGGTCCACAGATACGCAGTATTTT.